These 18 T cell receptor beta chains originate from one sample sequenced in a study of response to subunit inactivated influenza vaccine. A single record per CDR3 protein comes from TCRdb applying MiXCR to the RT-PCR reads. The repertoire has about 570,000 distinct CDR3 sequences, about 11% of them found once; the top ten carry approximately 10%. This sample also appeared in a second study, on T cells expressing NK-cell markers. From that second work: UMI-tagged 5'RACE template switching yielded the TCR beta cDNA.

The starting material was PBMCs from blood, obtained on the day of vaccination. The origin of the receptors is a man aged 50-59 years who received an inactivated influenza vaccine.

The V and J genes are TRBV7-7 and TRBJ2-1; the match to TRBD1 covers 9 bases. In germline, CDR1 is SSHAT, CDR2 FNYEAQ (reference sequence). J gave up 3 bases and V 5 bases, and 5 bases lay outside the gene matches. This CDR3 is built from 15 residues. DNA of the CDR3: TGTGCCAGCAGCCTACAGGGGGCGGGCTACAATGAGCAGTTCTTC. Protein product: CASSLQGAGYNEQFF.

This chain links TRBV5-1 with TRBJ2-5; the D is unclear. The CDR3 consists of 13 residues. Trimming pared 4 bases from V and 1 base from J, leaving 8 bases between. CDR1 is SGHRS, CDR2 YFSETQ, per germline. As DNA, the CDR3 is TGCGCCAGCAGCCGATGGCCCCAAGAGACCCAGTACTTC. Protein sequence: CASSRWPQETQYF.

This clonotype was observed at least ten times. V usage is TRBV7-3 and J usage is TRBJ2-1; 13 bases line up with TRBD2. The CDR3 spans 17 residues. Germline V gives CDR1 SGHTA, CDR2 FQGTGA. The ends lost 3 bases at V and 9 bases at J; junction bases unmatched: 11. Here the CDR3 DNA reads TGTGCCAGCAGCTTGACTAGCGGGAGGACTAGACCAACTGAGCAGTTCTTC. The encoded protein is CASSLTSGRTRPTEQFF.

This clonotype has just a few counts. The rearrangement uses TRBV7-8 and TRBJ1-5, with D unresolved. V lost 1 base and J 3 bases, leaving 13 bases between the germline ends. The length of the CDR3 is 16 residues. Germline V gene lookup returns CDR1 SGHVS and CDR2 FQNEAQ. CDR3 residues: CASSLVAVGFNQPQHF. CDR3 coding DNA: TGTGCCAGCAGCTTAGTTGCGGTGGGGTTCAATCAGCCCCAGCATTTT. The full variable domain, completed using reference TRBV7-8 and TRBJ1-5, is GAGVSQSPRYKVAKRGQDVALRCDPISGHVSLFWYQQALGQGPEFLTYFQNEAQLDKSGLPSDRFFAERPEGSVSTLKIQRTQQEDSAVYLCASSLVAVGFNQPQHFGDGTRLSIL.

This clonotype turned up a few times. The rearrangement links TRBV20-1 to TRBJ2-5; 12 bases map to TRBD2. Germline V gene lookup returns CDR1 DFQATT and CDR2 SNEGSKA (reference sequence). The V gene end was trimmed by 1 base and the J gene end by 5 bases; junction bases not matched to a gene: 8. The CDR3 length is 16 residues. CDR3 DNA sequence: TGCAGTGCTAGAGTGCTAGCGGGAGGGCCTATGGAGACCCAGTACTTC. This sequence encodes CSARVLAGGPMETQYF.

This chain links TRBV6-2 or TRBV6-3 with TRBJ2-7; no reliable D call. The CDR3 extends over 14 amino acids. CDR1 and CDR2 from the germline V gene are MNHEY and SVGEGT. The V gene lost 5 bases and the J gene lost 3 bases, with 14 bases spanning the gap. Here the CDR3 reads CASSRTPLNYEQYF. CDR3 nucleotide sequence: TGTGCCAGCAGTCGGACGCCGCTTAACTACGAGCAGTACTTC.

This clonotype was seen more than once but under ten times. V usage is TRBV6-8 and J usage is TRBJ2-2; 10 bases align to TRBD2. In germline, CDR1 is MNHGY, CDR2 SAAAGT. The CDR3 has 18 amino acids. Unmatched junction bases numbered 12, after V lost 7 bases and J lost 1 base. CDR3 in amino acids: CASTKKASGSLNTGELFF. CDR3 nucleotides: TGTGCCAGCACCAAGAAGGCTAGCGGGAGTTTGAACACCGGGGAGCTGTTTTTT.

The chain employs TRBV10-3 and TRBJ2-1; tentatively, D is TRBD2 (5 bases). CDR1 and CDR2 (germline): ENHRY, SYGVKD. The CDR3 loop spans 13 amino acids. The ends were cut back, 6 bases at V and 5 bases at J, with 11 bases in the middle. CDR3: CAIRGASNNEQFF. DNA of the CDR3: TGTGCCATCAGGGGTGCTAGCAACAATGAGCAGTTCTTC.

This chain uses TRBV30 with TRBJ2-7; TRBD2 matches at 16 bases. Germline V lookup: CDR1 GTSNPN, CDR2 SVGIG (reference sequence). J gave up 12 bases and V 4 bases, and 9 bases lay outside the gene matches. CDR3 length equals 14 residues. CDR3 in amino acids: CAWNRPGLAGGLYF. CDR3 in DNA: TGTGCCTGGAACAGACCGGGACTAGCGGGAGGGTTGTACTTC.

The rearrangement links TRBV9 to TRBJ1-2; D is perhaps TRBD1 (5 bases). This CDR3 is 13 amino acids long. Trimming shortened V by 0 bases and J by 6 bases, and 9 bases separated the two germline ends. Germline CDR1 SGDLS, CDR2 YYNGEE. CDR3 amino acids: CASSVESGHGYTF. Written as DNA, the CDR3 is TGTGCCAGCAGCGTAGAGTCAGGGCATGGCTACACCTTC.

This clonotype was picked up a small number of times. This rearrangement joins TRBV9 to TRBJ2-1; tentatively, D is TRBD2 (7 bases). Germline lookup yields CDR1 SGDLS and CDR2 YYNGEE. The CDR3 is 15 amino acids. Trimming took 0 bases from V and 7 from J, leaving 14 bases between them. For the CDR3, the DNA is TGTGCCAGCAGCGTAGTCAGGGGAGGGAAAAATGAGCAGTTCTTC. It codes for CASSVVRGGKNEQFF.

This clonotype showed up many times. The CDR3 reads CASNWGTEAFF. The CDR3 DNA reads as TGTGCCAGTAACTGGGGCACTGAAGCTTTCTTT. This chain uses TRBV7-9 with TRBJ1-1; D unclear. Trimming stripped 9 bases from V and 4 bases from J, with 9 bases between. Per germline, CDR1 SEHNR and CDR2 FQNEAQ (reference sequence). CDR3 length: 11 residues.

This clonotype showed up just a few times. This chain links TRBV10-3 with TRBJ2-1; the match to TRBD2 covers 9 bases. This CDR3 is built from 13 residues. Germline V gene lookup returns CDR1 ENHRY and CDR2 SYGVKD. V lost 9 bases, J lost 8 bases, and 8 bases stayed unmatched. The CDR3: CAIAGGAAYEQFF. CDR3 nucleotides: TGTGCCATAGCGGGAGGAGCTGCATATGAGCAGTTCTTC.

This clonotype was picked up many times. The junction differs from germline at one of its ends, possibly a read error. The rearrangement uses TRBV20-1 and TRBJ1-5; TRBD1 matches at 7 bases. The CDR3 consists of 15 residues. Germline values: CDR1 DFQATT, CDR2 SNEGSKA (reference sequence). The CDR3 coding sequence is TGCAGTGCTAGAGACATACAGGGGAGCACTCAGCCCCAGCATTTT. Translating gives CSARDIQGSTQPQHF.

The chain is built from TRBV29-1 and TRBJ2-1; 10 bases match TRBD2. The CDR3 sequence is 15 residues long. V dropped 4 bases and J dropped 4; count of bases not matched to a gene: 7. Per the germline V gene, CDR1 is SQVTM and CDR2 is ANQGSEA. This chain's CDR3 is CSVAKAGGRYNEQFF. In nucleotides, the CDR3 is TGCAGCGTTGCAAAAGCGGGAGGGCGGTACAATGAGCAGTTCTTC.

The chain is built from TRBV10-3 and TRBJ1-4; D may be TRBD1 (5 bases). The V end lost 6 bases, the J end lost 7 bases, and 12 bases lay between the germline ends. The CDR3 runs to 13 residues. Germline V gene sequence: CDR1 ENHRY, CDR2 SYGVKD. The CDR3 DNA reads TGTGCCATCAGGGAGGGACGTAGTGAAAAACTGTTTTTT. Its translation is CAIREGRSEKLFF.

Points on this clonotype: Mismatch with germline at one junction end may stem from a read error. The chain links TRBV5-1 to TRBJ2-2; 8 nucleotides match TRBD2. The CDR3 sequence is 18 residues long. The V gene's germline CDR1 is SGHRS and CDR2 YFSETQ. Here the CDR3 DNA reads TGCGCCAGCAGCTTGGGTGCGGCGGGAGGCCCTTCCAGCGGGGAGCTGGTTTTT. Its protein is CASSLGAAGGPSSGELVF. Looking up the rest from reference TRBV5-1 and TRBJ2-2 gives the full variable domain: KAGVTQTPRYLIKTRGQQVTLSCSPISGHRSVSWYQQTPGQGLQFLFEYFSETQRNKGNFPGRFSGRQFSNSRSEMNVSTLELGDSALYLCASSLGAAGGPSSGELVFGEGSRLTVL.

Details on this clonotype: A much larger clone is a single base away; this may be a read error. In DNA form, the CDR3 reads TGTGCCAGCAGTTTAAGGGGACCAGCGGGAGCGGAGAGGAGCTCCTACAATGAGCAGTTCTTC. Translation gives CASSLRGPAGAERSSYNEQFF. The chain is built from TRBV12-3 or TRBV12-4 and TRBJ2-1; 8 bases fit TRBD2. Trimming took 2 bases from V and 0 from J; bases not matched to a gene: 18. The CDR3 has 21 amino acids.